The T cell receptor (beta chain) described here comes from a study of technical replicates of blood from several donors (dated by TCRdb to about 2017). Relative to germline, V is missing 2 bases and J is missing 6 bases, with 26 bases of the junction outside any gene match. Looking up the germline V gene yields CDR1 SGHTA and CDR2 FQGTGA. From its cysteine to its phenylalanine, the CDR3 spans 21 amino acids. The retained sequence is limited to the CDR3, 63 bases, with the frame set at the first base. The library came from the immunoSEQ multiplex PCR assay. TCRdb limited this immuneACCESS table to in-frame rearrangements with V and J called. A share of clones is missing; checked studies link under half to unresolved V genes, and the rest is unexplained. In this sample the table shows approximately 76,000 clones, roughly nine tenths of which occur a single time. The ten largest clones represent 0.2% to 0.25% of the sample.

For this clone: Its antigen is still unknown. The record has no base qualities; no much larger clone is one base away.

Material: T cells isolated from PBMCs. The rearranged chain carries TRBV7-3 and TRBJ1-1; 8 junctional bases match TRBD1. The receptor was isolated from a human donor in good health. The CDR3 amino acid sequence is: CASSLSGDGTLETGGDAEAFF. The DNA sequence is TGTGCCAGCAGCTTATCCGGGGACGGGACCCTAGAAACAGGGGGGGACGCTGAAGCTTTCTTT.